This is a list of T cell receptor beta chains from one sample in a study of B cell selection in AIRE deficiency. The data were produced by immunoSEQ multiplex PCR, yet TCRdb's version contains in-frame clones alone and is incomplete. Of 25,000 or so clones listed, roughly 97% were seen once; the top ten hold around 0.17%. Sequences were obtained from conventional CD4+ T cells sorted from PBMCs. The receptors stem from a human donor with AIRE deficiency. CDR3s include the opening cysteine and the closing phenylalanine or tryptophan.

TRBV5-1 CASSLVASGSFTGELFF
TRBV11-3 CASSPRTAPNEQFF
TRBV30 CASGQADTQYF
TRBV7-2 CASSPPGQGIREQYF
TRBV7-6 CASSLAPGQKEAQYF
TRBV30 CACTPRGSYNEQFF
TRBV19 CASSEDRAKNIQYF
TRBV9 CASSVVVGETQYF
TRBV28 CASSTDRGPTYGYTF
TRBV30 CAWSRSGNTIYF
TRBV2 CASRNRGLVQETQYF
TRBV21-1 CASSKFPGWAYNEQFF
TRBV9 CASSVGPVDNEQFF
TRBV2 CASSFGTMGDTQYF
TRBV11-2 CASSLGGTGVLRGNTEAFF
TRBV4-2 CASSQGNSGNTIYF
TRBV9 CASSPSGADSYNEQFF
TRBV7-6 CASSLSGGVGSVQFF
TRBV5-1 CASSLLISGTTDTQYF
TRBV5-4 CASSLVQGQVGREQFF
TRBV7-9 CASSGLAGTDTQYF
TRBV18 CASSPPIGSWYEQYF
TRBV5-6 CASSVGIGQAVHEQFF
TRBV7-8 CASSFGGTYEQYF
TRBV7-2 CASSVQGRSYEQYF
TRBV7-2 CASSLYLPGTYGYTF
TRBV2 CAPRQQETQYF
TRBV21-1 CASSKGTGYSGNTIYF
TRBV2 CASSEIGGMGGKLFF
TRBV19 CASSLKGRSYGYTF
TRBV15 CATSRGSSGSYEQYF
TRBV28 CASSLSGNQPQHF
TRBV28 CASSSLAGGYGYTF
TRBV28 CASSLGYSGSTNEQFF
TRBV2 CASSGVAGKTEQFF
TRBV6-6 CASSYDWQPNEQFF
TRBV5-6 CASSLLGMRVTDTQYF
TRBV18 CASSSTGTSASTGELFF
TRBV18 CASSPGQGTFLAKNIQYF
TRBV9 CASSVASSSTDTQYF
TRBV6-5 CASSREGEQYF
TRBV5-4 CASSVRTSGNYEQYF
TRBV28 CASSTGGGNTEAFF
TRBV28 CASREPWKGASNEQFF
TRBV5-4 CASSGTGTEQYF
TRBV5-1 CASFPQLGRQGETQYF
TRBV11-3 CASSLAGRMIAGRERNEQFF
TRBV7-2 CASSRGRVETQYF
TRBV30 CAWNNHAGTVHQPQHF